Below, 10 T cell receptor beta chains from the same sample are listed, as sequenced in a study of metastatic and nonmetastatic thyroid tumors. Through MiXCR, TCRdb re-clonotyped the PCR reads. The sample holds approximately 90,000 clones, about 9.1% seen once. Thyroid surgery was performed in patients who had received no treatment beforehand. The sequenced material came from blood. The origin of the receptors is a female donor with papillary thyroid cancer or a benign thyroid nodule (not recorded which). Some clones in this sample may be carry-over from other donors' samples.

This clone was detected only a few times. The CDR3 nucleotides read TGTGCCAGCAGTAGGGGGCTAGGTGAGACCCAGTACTTC. It codes for CASSRGLGETQYF. V gene TRBV6-1 combines with J gene TRBJ2-5, with TRBD1 matching 7 bases. With 5 bases clipped from V and 5 bases from J, the junction kept 5 bases outside the gene matches. From germline, CDR1 is MNHNS and CDR2 SASEGT. The CDR3 runs to 13 residues.

This rearrangement joins TRBV7-9 to TRBJ1-2, with D uncertain. The CDR3 covers 12 residues. Trimming removed 5 bases from V and 3 bases from J, with 7 bases in between. Germline-derived CDR1 and CDR2 are SEHNR and FQNEAQ (reference sequence). The CDR3 DNA reads as TGTGCCAGCAGCCTGACGGACTATGGCTACACCTTC. Encoded protein: CASSLTDYGYTF.

This clone occurred many times. The V call is TRBV30, the J call TRBJ1-1, with unresolved D. The CDR3 sequence is 13 residues long. The germline V gene encodes CDR1 GTSNPN and CDR2 SVGIG (reference sequence). V was pared by 5 bases and J by 4 bases, with 14 bases between. The CDR3, as DNA: TGTGCCTGGGCCAGAGGGCACGGCACTGAAGCTTTCTTT. This translates into CAWARGHGTEAFF.

This clone was detected only a few times. This chain joins TRBV6-1 and TRBJ1-4, with D maybe TRBD1 (6 bases). The CDR3 is 16 amino acids. Germline V gene lookup returns CDR1 MNHNS and CDR2 SASEGT. Trimming removed 0 bases from V and 7 bases from J, with 15 bases in between. The CDR3 here is CASSEAPGTSGEKLFF. CDR3 DNA sequence: TGTGCCAGCAGTGAAGCGCCGGGGACATCGGGTGAAAAACTGTTTTTT.

This clone was observed a handful of times. CDR3 residues: CASSSGTLSTEAFF. CDR3 sequence (DNA): TGTGCCAGCAGTTCGGGGACATTGAGCACTGAAGCTTTCTTT. The V call is TRBV28, the J call TRBJ1-1; TRBD1 might be the D (6 bases). Germline lookup yields CDR1 MDHEN and CDR2 SYDVKM. Trimming removed 4 bases from V and 4 bases from J, with 13 bases in between. This CDR3 has 14 amino acids.

This clone was seen ten or more times. The genes are TRBV2 and TRBJ2-5; 7 nucleotides align to TRBD1. The germline V gene encodes CDR1 SNHLY and CDR2 FYNNEI. Germline trimming cut 6 bases from V and 1 base from J; bases unmatched to any gene: 8. The CDR3 consists of 15 residues. This CDR3 is CASRLGTALQETQYF. DNA for the CDR3: TGTGCCAGCAGGCTTGGGACAGCTCTCCAAGAGACCCAGTACTTC.

The chain uses TRBV20-1 and TRBJ2-1; D is possibly TRBD2 (6 bases). CDR1 is DFQATT and CDR2 is SNEGSKA in the germline V gene (reference sequence). V lost 0 bases to trimming and J lost 7 bases, with 19 bases between them. The length of the CDR3 is 16 residues. In nucleotides, the CDR3 is TGCAGTGCTAGAGATTTAGGAGCGGGCGTGGAAAATGAGCAGTTCTTC. This codes for CSARDLGAGVENEQFF.

The chain links TRBV28 to TRBJ2-7; TRBD1 matches at 10 bases. This CDR3 is built from 15 residues. Germline V gene data show CDR1 as MDHEN and CDR2 as SYDVKM. The ends lost 7 bases at V and 3 bases at J; junction bases unmatched: 9. Written as DNA, the CDR3 is TGTGCCAGCATGCGGGGGGACAGGGGTTTCTACGAGCAGTACTTC. Translating gives CASMRGDRGFYEQYF.

Notes on this clone: This specimen includes other DNA sequences encoding the same CDR3. The chain couples TRBV4-1 to TRBJ1-1, with no clear D. The germline V gene encodes CDR1 MGHRA and CDR2 YSYEKL. This CDR3 is built from 16 residues. Trimming took off 1 base at V and 11 bases at J, with 23 bases between the two ends. This CDR3 reads CASSQVLRTPNTEAFF. The CDR3 region has the DNA TGCGCCAGCAGCCAAGTTCTAAGGACGCCGAACACCGAGGCTTTCTTT.

This clone was seen a handful of times. A junction end diverges from the germline sequence, so it may reflect a read error. V is TRBV6-2 or TRBV6-3 and J is TRBJ1-5, with D hard to call. CDR3 length equals 13 residues. Germline V gene sequence: CDR1 MNHEY, CDR2 SVGEGT. The CDR3 DNA is TGTGCCAGCAGTTACTCCGGGAATCATCCCCAGCATTTT. This translates into CASSYSGNHPQHF.